Each of the 8 T cell receptor beta chains below was sequenced from the same sample in a study of T cell responses to AZD1222 COVID-19 vaccine. Sequencing used immunoSEQ multiplex PCR; TCRdb keeps in-frame clones, though not all of them. The data hold just under 55,000 clones, with around 89% observed a single time. The sample was peripheral blood, taken on day 0 of AZD1222 vaccination. The source of these receptors is an adult in good health.

The V gene is TRBV7-2, the J gene TRBJ1-5; D remains ambiguous. Germline V gene data show CDR1 as SGHTA and CDR2 as FQGNSA. There are 12 residues in the CDR3. The V gene lost 5 bases and the J gene lost 7 bases, with 9 bases spanning the gap. The CDR3 DNA reads as TGTGCCAGCAGCCCCGGGCAACAGCCCCAGCATTTT. Its protein product is CASSPGQQPQHF.

The V gene is TRBV24-1, the J gene TRBJ1-2, with 8 nucleotides matching TRBD1. Germline lookup yields CDR1 KGHDR and CDR2 SFDVKD. The length of the CDR3 is 13 residues. V lost 4 bases and J lost 3; bases outside the gene matches: 0. The CDR3 is CATSETGDYGYTF. The CDR3 coding sequence is TGTGCCACCAGTGAGACAGGGGACTATGGCTACACCTTC.

The J gene is TRBJ1-2, the V gene TRBV19; D is possibly TRBD1 (5 bases). The CDR3 contains 15 residues. Trimming left V 7 bases short and J 3 bases short, with 18 bases between. CDR1 and CDR2 (germline): LNHDA, SQIVND (reference sequence). CDR3 in amino acids: CASTDQSGDHYGYTF. The CDR3 coding sequence is TGTGCCAGTACCGATCAGTCGGGGGACCACTATGGCTACACCTTC.

The chain is built from TRBV5-1 and TRBJ2-5; TRBD2 matches at 13 bases. CDR3 size: 15 residues. Germline lookup yields CDR1 SGHRS and CDR2 YFSETQ. The junction had 8 bases not matched to a gene; V was cut back by 4 bases and J by 8 bases. CDR3 protein: CASSARTSGSGTQYF. The CDR3 DNA reads TGCGCCAGCAGCGCCAGGACTAGCGGGAGTGGAACCCAGTACTTC.

The rearrangement uses TRBV5-1 and TRBJ1-1; D remains ambiguous. Germline CDR1 reads SGHRS; CDR2 reads YFSETQ. The CDR3 is 15 amino acids. The V and J ends lost 0 bases and 3 bases respectively, with 12 bases between them. Here the CDR3 DNA reads TGCGCCAGCAGCTTGGAAATCGCGGGTTACACTGAAGCTTTCTTT. Protein product: CASSLEIAGYTEAFF.

In its sample, this clone was seen a few times. The chain is built from TRBV25-1 and TRBJ2-5, with D uncertain. Germline loops: CDR1 MGHDK, CDR2 SYGVNS. Trimming cost V 6 bases and J 0 bases, with 14 bases left between them. The CDR3 totals 15 residues. The CDR3 DNA is TGTGCCAGCAGCCAAGTTACCCTCAACCAAGAGACCCAGTACTTC. It codes for CASSQVTLNQETQYF.

The rearrangement links TRBV24-1 to TRBJ2-7; 8 positions agree with TRBD2. J was trimmed by 0 bases and V by 0 bases; bases with no gene match: 12. Germline V lookup: CDR1 KGHDR, CDR2 SFDVKD. This CDR3 is built from 19 residues. The CDR3 reads CATSDLPCRGGGSSYEQYF. For the CDR3, the DNA is TGTGCCACCAGTGATTTGCCCTGTCGGGGGGGCGGGAGCTCCTACGAGCAGTACTTC.

CDR3 in DNA: TGTGCCAGCAGCTTGGCCGGCGGGGATTCAGTTCAGCCCCAGCATTTT. Amino acids: CASSLAGGDSVQPQHF. The chain combines TRBV5-5 with TRBJ1-5; D not certain. The CDR3 runs to 16 residues. The ends were cut back, 0 bases at V and 6 bases at J, with 16 bases in the middle. Germline lookup yields CDR1 SGHKS and CDR2 YYEKEE (reference sequence).